A single sample gave rise to the 24 T cell receptor beta chains below, sequenced in a study of Ad26.COV2.S vaccination and SARS-CoV-2 variants. This sample's treatment: around 19 received Ad26.COV2.S at low or high dose, single or two shots; about 5 received placebo; per-sample allocation not given. Sample collection was performed on day 63 after the first vaccine or placebo injection. Data came from immunoSEQ multiplex PCR; TCRdb stores just in-frame clones and leaves some out. The sample holds 400,000 to 500,000 clones; roughly 87% are singletons and the top ten take roughly 2.5%. The starting material was peripheral blood, obtained in a trial of Ad26.COV2.S vaccine versus placebo. The receptors stem from a person between 18 and 59 years old who received the Ad26.COV2.S COVID-19 vaccine or a placebo.

The V and J genes are TRBV9 and TRBJ2-1, with 7 bases lining up with TRBD2. The V and J ends lost 0 bases and 14 bases, in that order; junction bases with no gene match: 11. The CDR3 has 14 amino acids. Germline assignment: CDR1 SGDLS and CDR2 YYNGEE. The CDR3 spells CASSVVSGGGVKFF. The CDR3 DNA reads as TGTGCCAGCAGCGTAGTTTCGGGAGGCGGGGTTAAGTTCTTC.

The genes are TRBV18 and TRBJ1-3, with D unresolved. CDR1 and CDR2 (germline): KGHSH, LQKENI. CDR3 length equals 18 residues. Trimming pared 3 bases from V and 0 bases from J, leaving 18 bases between. The CDR3 loop is CASSPGVRRFLSGNTIYF. In DNA, the CDR3 is TGTGCCAGCTCACCGGGTGTACGACGGTTTCTCTCTGGAAACACCATATATTTT.

V is TRBV19 and J is TRBJ2-1, with TRBD2 as a possible D gene (6 bases). V shed 3 bases and J shed 4 bases, with 13 bases lying between them. Germline loops: CDR1 LNHDA, CDR2 SQIVND (reference sequence). The length of the CDR3 is 15 residues. The CDR3 protein is CASSIITGGYNEQFF. CDR3 nucleotides: TGTGCCAGTAGTATCATAACCGGAGGGTACAATGAGCAGTTCTTC.

CDR3 residues: CASSPPSDTRRTDTQYF. The CDR3 DNA is TGTGCCAGCTCACCGCCCTCGGACACCCGACGCACAGATACGCAGTATTTT. The gene calls are TRBV18 and TRBJ2-3, with D perhaps matching TRBD1 (5 bases). Per the germline V gene, CDR1 is KGHSH and CDR2 is LQKENI. The CDR3 contains 17 residues. Trimming removed 3 bases from V and 1 base from J, with 17 bases in between.

DNA for the CDR3: TGCGCCAGCAGGAGGGACAGGACTCACTATAATTCACCCCTCCACTTT. It yields the protein CASRRDRTHYNSPLHF. The genes are TRBV10-1 and TRBJ1-6, with TRBD1 identical over 8 bases. V lost 6 bases to trimming and J lost 3 bases; unmatched junction nucleotides: 7. CDR3 length: 16 amino acids. Germline CDR1 WNHNN, CDR2 SYGVQD (reference sequence).

This clone was picked up one time. The V call is TRBV2, the J call TRBJ2-7; D perhaps matches TRBD2 (6 bases). Germline values: CDR1 SNHLY, CDR2 FYNNEI. V was clipped by 6 bases and J by 7 bases, with 16 bases between them. This CDR3 is 13 amino acids long. CDR3 sequence (DNA): TGTGCCAGCAGCACCCAGGGACTGTGGGAGCAGTACGTC. This codes for CASSTQGLWEQYV.

This rearrangement joins TRBV4-1 to TRBJ1-2; 8 nucleotides align to TRBD1. CDR1 MGHRA and CDR2 YSYEKL come from the germline V gene. Trimming at V came to 3 bases and at J to 1 base, leaving 4 bases not matched to a gene. The CDR3 runs to 15 residues. The CDR3 region has the DNA TGCGCCAGCAGCCATCAGACAGGGGTTAACTATGGCTACACCTTC. Residues: CASSHQTGVNYGYTF.

The V gene is TRBV6-5, the J gene TRBJ2-7, with no clear D. CDR1 is MNHEY and CDR2 is SVGAGI in the germline V gene. The V gene lost 9 bases and the J gene lost 1 base, with 16 bases spanning the gap. CDR3 length: 14 residues. CDR3 in amino acids: CARIPPTPSYEQYV. The CDR3 DNA reads as TGTGCCAGGATACCACCGACGCCATCCTACGAGCAGTACGTC.

The chain uses TRBV11-2 and TRBJ2-5; no definite D call. Trimming removed 0 bases at V and 3 bases at J, with 8 bases between. The CDR3 runs to 14 residues. Germline assignment: CDR1 SGHAT and CDR2 FQNNGV. The CDR3 DNA is TGTGCCAGCAGCTTAGATCCTCGCGAAGAGACCCAGTACTTC. Encoded protein: CASSLDPREETQYF.

The V and J genes are TRBV3-1 (or the pseudogene TRBV3-2) and TRBJ1-2; 8 positions match TRBD1. Trimming removed 4 bases from V and 7 bases from J; junction bases left unmatched: 11. This CDR3 is built from 15 residues. CDR1 LGHDT and CDR2 YNNKEL come from the germline V gene (reference sequence). CDR3 coding DNA: TGTGCCAGCAGCCTCCTGGACAGGGAGTCGGGTGGCTACACCTTC. Residues: CASSLLDRESGGYTF.

The chain couples TRBV4-1 to TRBJ1-4, with unresolved D. CDR3 length: 13 amino acids. V was clipped by 4 bases and J by 8 bases, with 11 bases between them. The V gene's germline CDR1 is MGHRA and CDR2 YSYEKL. CDR3 sequence reads: CASSLNFREKLFF. CDR3 bases: TGCGCCAGCAGCCTTAACTTCAGGGAAAAACTGTTTTTT.

The V call is TRBV7-9, the J call TRBJ1-1; weak D call: TRBD1 (6 bases). CDR3 length: 13 amino acids. Germline V gives CDR1 SEHNR, CDR2 FQNEAQ (reference sequence). V lost 3 bases and J lost 3, with 8 bases in between. As DNA, the CDR3 is TGTGCCAGCAGCTTCGGGGGGCACACTGAAGCTTTCTTT. It encodes CASSFGGHTEAFF.

This clone occurred once. V usage is TRBV27 and J usage is TRBJ1-5; tentatively, D is TRBD1 (6 bases). This CDR3 contains 15 residues. The V end was cut by 5 bases, the J end by 5 bases, with 16 bases between. Germline V CDR1 and CDR2: MNHEY, SMNVEV (reference sequence). In DNA form, the CDR3 reads TGTGCCAGCAGTACTTCACCAGGGGCGCATCAGCCCCAGCATTTT. Translated: CASSTSPGAHQPQHF.

This chain connects TRBV7-9 to TRBJ2-7; 7 bases are shared with TRBD2. CDR3 length equals 13 residues. Germline lookup yields CDR1 SEHNR and CDR2 FQNEAQ (reference sequence). Germline trimming cut 5 bases from V and 3 bases from J; bases unmatched to any gene: 4. CDR3 DNA: TGTGCCAGCAGCGATGCTAGCGGCTACGAGCAGTACGTC. Protein sequence: CASSDASGYEQYV.

The V and J genes are TRBV19 and TRBJ2-3, with D possibly TRBD2 on 5 matching bases. Germline V lookup: CDR1 LNHDA, CDR2 SQIVND (reference sequence). Trimming stripped 6 bases from V and 5 bases from J, with 12 bases between. This CDR3 has 13 residues. In DNA form, the CDR3 reads TGTGCCAGTAGAAGGCAGGACTTAGATACGCAGTATTTT. Its translation: CASRRQDLDTQYF.

V is TRBV6-1 and J is TRBJ1-2; D unresolved. Between the trimmed V and J ends, which lost 1 base and 7 bases, there was a span of 13 bases. Germline CDR1 and CDR2: MNHNS and SASEGT. The length of the CDR3 is 14 residues. CDR3 nucleotide sequence: TGTGCCAGCAGTGAAGGCCCCCGCGGACGTGGCTACACCTTC. Translation gives CASSEGPRGRGYTF.

The rearrangement links TRBV5-6 to TRBJ1-1; no definite D call. The CDR3 length is 12 residues. V shed 3 bases and J shed 1 base, with 4 bases lying between them. The germline V gene encodes CDR1 SGHDT and CDR2 YYEEEE. The chain's CDR3 is CASSSANTEAFF. The CDR3 DNA reads TGTGCCAGCAGCTCAGCGAACACTGAAGCTTTCTTT.

The CDR3 coding sequence is TGTGCCAGCAGCTTAGAGACGGATCAGCCCCAGCATTTT. Protein product: CASSLETDQPQHF. The rearrangement joins TRBV11-2 to TRBJ1-5; D unresolved. The V end was cut by 0 bases, the J end by 5 bases, with 5 bases between. The germline CDR1 and CDR2 sequences are SGHAT and FQNNGV. CDR3 length: 13 residues. The complete variable domain, with remaining parts taken from reference TRBV11-2 and TRBJ1-5, reads EAGVAQSPRYKIIEKRQSVAFWCNPISGHATLYWYQQILGQGPKLLIQFQNNGVVDDSQLPKDRFSAERLKGVDSTLKIQPAKLEDSAVYLCASSLETDQPQHFGDGTRLSIL.

The J gene is TRBJ1-4, the V gene TRBV5-1, with 7 bases that match TRBD1. V lost 3 bases, J lost 6 bases, and 8 bases stayed unmatched. The CDR3 totals 15 residues. CDR1 is SGHRS, CDR2 YFSETQ, per germline. As DNA, the CDR3 is TGCGCCAGCAGCTGGACACAGGGGAAGGATGAAAAACTGTTTTTT. Protein product: CASSWTQGKDEKLFF.

The genes are TRBV2 and TRBJ2-3, with D possibly being TRBD2 (7 bases). The germline V gene has CDR1 SNHLY and CDR2 FYNNEI. The CDR3 is made up of 14 amino acids. Trimming stripped 8 bases from V and 6 bases from J, with 18 bases between. CDR3 DNA sequence: TGTGCCAGCGGGGGGGCAGGGTCGCGGGATACGCAGTATTTT. The encoded protein is CASGGAGSRDTQYF.

V usage is TRBV7-2 and J usage is TRBJ2-2, with TRBD2 matching over 9 bases. This CDR3 contains 13 residues. Germline trimming cut 8 bases from V and 7 bases from J; bases unmatched to any gene: 5. CDR1 is SGHTA and CDR2 is FQGNSA in the germline V gene. This CDR3 is CASASGVNGELFF. The CDR3 coding sequence is TGTGCCAGCGCTAGCGGGGTAAACGGGGAGCTGTTTTTT.

The chain couples TRBV12-3 or TRBV12-4 to TRBJ1-5; D not certain. V was pared by 1 base and J by 5 bases, with 6 bases between. This CDR3 spans 13 amino acids. CDR3 amino acids: CASSLGSYQPQHF. CDR3 DNA sequence: TGTGCCAGCAGTTTAGGGTCCTATCAGCCCCAGCATTTT.

J is TRBJ2-1 and V is TRBV28; tentatively, D is TRBD1 or TRBD2 (5 bases each). This CDR3 has 17 residues. CDR1 MDHEN and CDR2 SYDVKM come from the germline V gene. V was trimmed by 3 bases and J by 2 bases, leaving 17 bases between them. This CDR3 reads CASSFGRDGGPYNEQFF. The CDR3 region has the DNA TGTGCCAGCAGTTTCGGCCGGGACGGAGGTCCCTACAATGAGCAGTTCTTC.

For the CDR3, the DNA is TGCGCCAGCAGCCATGCTAGGAGTTACGAGCAGTACTTC. Its translation: CASSHARSYEQYF. The chain uses TRBV4-3 and TRBJ2-7; D is unresolved. The CDR3 loop spans 13 amino acids. Looked up from germline, CDR1 is LGHNA and CDR2 is YSLEER. The V gene lost 3 bases and the J gene lost 4 bases, with 10 bases spanning the gap.